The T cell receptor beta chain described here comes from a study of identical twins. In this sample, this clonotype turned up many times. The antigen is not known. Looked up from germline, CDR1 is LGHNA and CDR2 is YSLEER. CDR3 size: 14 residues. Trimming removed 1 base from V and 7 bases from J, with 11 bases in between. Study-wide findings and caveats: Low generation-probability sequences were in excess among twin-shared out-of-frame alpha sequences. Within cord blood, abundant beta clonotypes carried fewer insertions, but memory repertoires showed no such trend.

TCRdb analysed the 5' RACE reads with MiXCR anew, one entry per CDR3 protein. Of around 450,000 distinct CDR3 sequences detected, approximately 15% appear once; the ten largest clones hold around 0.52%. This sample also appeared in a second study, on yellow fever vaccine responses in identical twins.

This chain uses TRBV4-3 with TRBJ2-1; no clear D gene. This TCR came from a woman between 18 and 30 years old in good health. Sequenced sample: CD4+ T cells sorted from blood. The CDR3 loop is CASSQVDGGNEQFF. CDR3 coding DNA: TGCGCCAGCAGCCAAGTTGATGGTGGTAATGAGCAGTTCTTC.